Detailed here is one T cell receptor (beta chain). A second roughly 7 to 12 cycle PCR used barcoded and J-beta primers. The authors tagged each cDNA molecule using a template-switch adaptor with 12 random nucleotides. TCRdb passed the 5' RACE reads through MiXCR, listing each CDR3 protein once. The data contain more than 800,000 distinct CDR3 sequences, 29% of them singletons. The sample is drawn from a study of blood T cells in healthy people across ages. Study information: When template switching was applied, about one barcoded beta molecule was captured per two T cells.

Per sample, extraction of total RNA gave at least 5.5 micrograms in every case. Germline assignment: CDR1 DFQATT and CDR2 SNEGSKA (reference sequence). The CDR3 length is 15 residues. J was trimmed by 2 bases and V by 5 bases; bases with no gene match: 4. The gene calls are TRBV20-1 and TRBJ2-5; 14 bases agree with TRBD2. The sequence came from a woman over 75 in good health. The sequenced material came from blood. CDR3 protein: CSAGLAGGLQETQYF. CDR3 in DNA: TGCAGTGCTGGACTAGCGGGAGGCTTACAAGAGACCCAGTACTTC.